These 24 T cell receptor beta chains came from one sample sequenced in a study of blood T cell repertoires in COVID-19. The table came from immunoSEQ multiplex PCR; TCRdb's copy has only in-frame clones and leaves some out. The sample holds about 260,000 clones, approximately 86% seen once. The sample comprised peripheral blood. Source of these receptors: a woman between 45 and 60 years old who had recovered from COVID-19.

This clone occurred a few times. The chain has TRBV7-2 and TRBJ2-5; D unclear. The CDR3 is 13 residues long. Germline CDR1 reads SGHTA; CDR2 reads FQGNSA. With 5 bases removed from V and 2 bases from J, the gap between germline ends came to 9 bases. CDR3 nucleotides: TGTGCCAGCAGCGCCCACGGGCAAGAGACCCAGTACTTC. This sequence encodes CASSAHGQETQYF. The full variable domain, its missing parts supplied by reference TRBV7-2 and TRBJ2-5, is GAGVSQSPSNKVTEKGKDVELRCDPISGHTALYWYRQSLGQGLEFLIYFQGNSAPDKSGLPSDRFSAERTGGSVSTLTIQRTQQEDSAVYLCASSAHGQETQYFGPGTRLLVL.

J is TRBJ2-7 and V is TRBV6-5; D is possibly TRBD2 (6 bases). V was clipped by 4 bases and J by 6 bases, with 19 bases between them. The CDR3 length is 15 residues. CDR1 and CDR2 (germline): MNHEY, SVGAGI. The CDR3 bases are TGTGCCAGCAGTTTTTCTATGGAGGGGCTCTCCGAGCAGTACTTC. Translating gives CASSFSMEGLSEQYF.

The chain uses TRBV5-1 and TRBJ2-4, with D possibly being TRBD2 (6 bases). This CDR3 spans 15 amino acids. The V end was cut by 0 bases, the J end by 0 bases, with 7 bases between. Germline CDR1 SGHRS, CDR2 YFSETQ. In DNA form, the CDR3 reads TGCGCCAGCAGCTTGGGCGGGGTAGCCAAAAACATTCAGTACTTC. Protein product: CASSLGGVAKNIQYF.

This chain uses TRBV20-1 with TRBJ1-2; D gene uncertain. Germline CDR1 reads DFQATT; CDR2 reads SNEGSKA (reference sequence). Trimming took off 3 bases at V and 4 bases at J, with 12 bases between the two ends. The CDR3 is 13 amino acids. The CDR3 spells CSASLAVGYGYTF. DNA of the CDR3: TGCAGTGCTAGTCTCGCTGTCGGCTATGGCTACACCTTC.

This chain connects TRBV30 to TRBJ1-2, with D perhaps matching TRBD1 (6 bases). There are 12 residues in the CDR3. V lost 7 bases and J lost 4, with 13 bases in between. Per the germline V gene, CDR1 is GTSNPN and CDR2 is SVGIG (reference sequence). CDR3 bases: TGTGCCTCGGACAGCCTCTCCTATGGCTACACCTTC. This codes for CASDSLSYGYTF.

This chain joins TRBV27 and TRBJ1-2; possible D gene TRBD1, 5 bases. The CDR3 spans 14 residues. From germline, CDR1 is MNHEY and CDR2 SMNVEV (reference sequence). Trimming took 6 bases from V and 8 from J, leaving 19 bases between them. CDR3 nucleotides: TGTGCCAGCAGGGGGACGGGGGACTTTGGAGGCTACACCTTC. As protein: CASRGTGDFGGYTF.

This chain uses TRBV27 with TRBJ2-2, with D possibly being TRBD1 (5 bases). V lost 3 bases, J lost 5 bases, and 13 bases lay in between. Germline V gene sequence: CDR1 MNHEY, CDR2 SMNVEV (reference sequence). This CDR3 spans 15 amino acids. The CDR3: CASSLERGRTGELFF. Here the CDR3 DNA reads TGTGCCAGCAGTTTGGAAAGGGGAAGAACCGGGGAGCTGTTTTTT.

The chain carries TRBV29-1 and TRBJ1-3, with 7 nucleotides matching TRBD1. CDR1 is SQVTM, CDR2 ANQGSEA, per germline. The V segment lost 6 bases and the J segment 4 bases; nucleotides outside the gene matches: 9. The CDR3 loop spans 14 amino acids. CDR3 protein: CSVADRTGGNTIYF. The CDR3 bases are TGCAGCGTGGCGGACAGGACGGGGGGAAACACCATATATTTT.

This chain connects TRBV24-1 to TRBJ2-2; 9 bases match TRBD1. Germline CDR1 is KGHDR and CDR2 is SFDVKD. V shed 7 bases, J shed 3 bases, and the junction held 5 bases outside the gene matches. The CDR3 runs 15 residues. CDR3 DNA: TGTGCCACCAGCAACAGGGGGCTGGACACCGGGGAGCTGTTTTTT. Its protein is CATSNRGLDTGELFF.

V is TRBV12-3 or TRBV12-4 and J is TRBJ2-7; TRBD1 matches 8 bases. This CDR3 region has 13 residues. Trimming took 5 bases from V and 3 from J; bases not matched to a gene: 3. In nucleotides, the CDR3 is TGTGCCAGCAGTCACGGGACAGGCTACGAGCAGTACTTC. Translation gives CASSHGTGYEQYF.

The rearrangement links TRBV2 to TRBJ2-7; 8 bases are a match to TRBD2. Trimming cost V 3 bases and J 5 bases; bases outside gene matches: 6. Germline V gives CDR1 SNHLY, CDR2 FYNNEI. The CDR3 extends over 14 amino acids. CDR3 DNA sequence: TGTGCCAGCAGTGAGGTACTAGCGGCAAACGAGCAGTACTTC. It yields the protein CASSEVLAANEQYF.

The rearrangement joins TRBV5-1 to TRBJ2-2; D is uncertain. The V gene's germline CDR1 is SGHRS and CDR2 YFSETQ. V lost 3 bases and J lost 5, with 8 bases in between. This CDR3 has 13 residues. CDR3 DNA: TGCGCCAGCAGCTCGACTTATACCGGGGAGCTGTTTTTT. This gives the protein CASSSTYTGELFF.

This sequence joins TRBV7-6 and TRBJ2-7, with 8 bases aligning to TRBD1. V was pared by 2 bases and J by 4 bases, with 7 bases of the junction left unmatched. The CDR3 spans 15 residues. Germline V CDR1 and CDR2: SGHVS, FNYEAQ. The CDR3 DNA reads TGTGCCAGCAGCTTATTTCAGGGGGCCGGGTACGAGCAGTACTTC. It translates to CASSLFQGAGYEQYF.

J is TRBJ1-4 and V is TRBV6-5, with D unclear. V lost 2 bases and J lost 2, with 12 bases in between. Per the germline V gene, CDR1 is MNHEY and CDR2 is SVGAGI. This CDR3 comprises 16 residues. CDR3: CASSYAGFGTNEKLFF. DNA for the CDR3: TGTGCCAGCAGTTACGCGGGTTTTGGGACTAATGAAAAACTGTTTTTT.

The V call is TRBV7-2, the J call TRBJ2-7, with 7 positions matching TRBD1. The CDR3 runs to 16 residues. The V gene end was trimmed by 3 bases and the J gene end by 0 bases; junction bases not matched to a gene: 8. Germline values: CDR1 SGHTA, CDR2 FQGNSA. The DNA for the CDR3 is TGTGCCAGCAGCTTGGGGACCGGGACAGACTCCTACGAGCAGTACTTC. Residues: CASSLGTGTDSYEQYF.

The chain links TRBV18 to TRBJ1-1; a possible D gene is TRBD1 (5 bases). The CDR3 spans 14 residues. Germline CDR1 reads KGHSH; CDR2 reads LQKENI. V was clipped by 4 bases and J by 3 bases, with 12 bases between them. CDR3 coding DNA: TGTGCCAGCTCACTTGGACACGCAGACACTGAAGCTTTCTTT. Its translation: CASSLGHADTEAFF.

Comments on this clone: The sample carries other DNA sequences with the same CDR3. The chain employs TRBV5-1 and TRBJ1-1, with 8 positions matching TRBD1. Germline lookup yields CDR1 SGHRS and CDR2 YFSETQ. The J segment lost 4 bases and the V segment lost 2 bases, leaving 4 bases of the junction unmatched. The CDR3 sequence is 14 residues long. CDR3 amino acids: CASSLGQGSTEAFF. The CDR3 DNA reads TGCGCCAGCAGCTTAGGACAGGGATCCACTGAAGCTTTCTTT.

The chain recombines TRBV5-1 with TRBJ2-4; TRBD1 aligns across 8 bases. CDR1 and CDR2 from the germline V gene are SGHRS and YFSETQ. The V segment lost 5 bases and the J segment 3 bases; nucleotides outside the gene matches: 7. This CDR3 has 15 residues. CDR3 sequence: CASSNRGFGKNIQYF. The CDR3 DNA follows: TGCGCCAGCAGTAACAGGGGGTTTGGCAAAAACATTCAGTACTTC. Full variable domain (remainder filled in from reference TRBV5-1 and TRBJ2-4): KAGVTQTPRYLIKTRGQQVTLSCSPISGHRSVSWYQQTPGQGLQFLFEYFSETQRNKGNFPGRFSGRQFSNSRSEMNVSTLELGDSALYLCASSNRGFGKNIQYFGAGTRLSVL.

V gene TRBV7-2 combines with J gene TRBJ1-2; tentatively, D is TRBD1 (6 bases). This CDR3 spans 16 amino acids. The V gene's germline CDR1 is SGHTA and CDR2 FQGNSA. V lost 1 base and J lost 8, with 20 bases in between. The DNA of the CDR3 is TGTGCCAGCAGCTTAGTCGGCCCCGGGACATCGGAGGGCTACACCTTC. This translates into CASSLVGPGTSEGYTF.

Worth noting for this clone: Other DNA sequences in the same sample also yield this CDR3. The rearrangement links TRBV19 to TRBJ2-2; possibly TRBD1 for D (6 bases). The CDR3 runs to 14 residues. From germline, CDR1 is LNHDA and CDR2 SQIVND (reference sequence). Trimming took 5 bases from V and 1 from J, leaving 8 bases between them. CDR3 nucleotide sequence: TGTGCCAGTAGTTTACAGGGGAACACCGGGGAGCTGTTTTTT. Protein: CASSLQGNTGELFF.

V usage is TRBV9 and J usage is TRBJ2-5, with TRBD2 as a possible D gene (6 bases). Germline assignment: CDR1 SGDLS and CDR2 YYNGEE. This CDR3 comprises 16 residues. The germline V and J ends were trimmed by 3 bases and 0 bases, with 15 bases remaining between them. The CDR3 DNA follows: TGTGCCAGCAGCGCGGGGGTCCTCCTCGACCAAGAGACCCAGTACTTC. Encoded protein: CASSAGVLLDQETQYF.

This chain uses TRBV12-3 or TRBV12-4 with TRBJ2-1; D not resolved. The CDR3 is 12 amino acids. Trimming pared 7 bases from V and 7 bases from J, leaving 11 bases between. The CDR3 sequence: CASTPRGNEQFF. The CDR3 DNA reads TGTGCCAGCACCCCCCGAGGAAATGAGCAGTTCTTC.

As for this clone: The sample contains more than one DNA sequence encoding this CDR3. The rearrangement links TRBV9 to TRBJ2-1, with a tentative D call TRBD2 (5 bases). The CDR3 has 13 amino acids. Deletions cut 0 bases from V and 6 bases from J, with 7 bases between. The germline gives CDR1 SGDLS, CDR2 YYNGEE. The CDR3 spells CASSVGSGNEQFF. The CDR3 coding sequence is TGTGCCAGCAGCGTAGGAAGCGGCAATGAGCAGTTCTTC.

The V gene is TRBV7-2, the J gene TRBJ2-5, with 11 bases lining up with TRBD2. Germline assignment: CDR1 SGHTA and CDR2 FQGNSA. This CDR3 has 15 amino acids. Trimming cost V 4 bases and J 2 bases; bases outside gene matches: 3. The CDR3 spells CASSYSGRVQETQYF. In nucleotides, the CDR3 is TGTGCCAGCAGCTATAGCGGGAGGGTGCAAGAGACCCAGTACTTC.